Listed here are 11 T cell receptor beta chains from one sample, sequenced in a study of blood T cell repertoires in COVID-19 (dated by TCRdb to 2018 to 2020). Receptors were amplified or captured by the immunoSEQ multiplex PCR assay. Entries here come from immuneACCESS through TCRdb and include only in-frame sequences with V and J called. Some clones fail to appear in such tables; in the studies checked, an unresolved V gene covers under half of the shortfall, and the cause of the remainder is unknown. This sample comprises some 400,000 clones, roughly 92% of them detected only once. Of the sample, roughly 0.9% is held by the ten largest clones. Sequencing used PBMCs or T cells enriched from blood (not recorded which). These receptor sequences come from a woman aged 40 to 49 who had been exposed to COVID-19.

The chain recombines TRBV7-3 with TRBJ1-5; a possible D gene is TRBD1 (5 bases). Germline loops: CDR1 SGHTA, CDR2 FQGTGA. Between the trimmed V and J ends, which lost 2 bases and 7 bases, there was a span of 9 bases. This CDR3 contains 13 residues. The CDR3 here is CASSLSWGQPQHF. The CDR3 bases are TGTGCCAGCAGCTTATCCTGGGGCCAGCCCCAGCATTTT.

The chain employs TRBV7-2 and TRBJ2-7; D unclear. The germline V gene encodes CDR1 SGHTA and CDR2 FQGNSA. This CDR3 contains 13 residues. V lost 5 bases and J lost 0, with 8 bases in between. CDR3 coding DNA: TGTGCCAGCAGCCCCTACTACTCCTACGAGCAGTACTTC. Protein: CASSPYYSYEQYF. Combining the CDR3 with reference TRBV7-2 and TRBJ2-7 gives the whole variable domain GAGVSQSPSNKVTEKGKDVELRCDPISGHTALYWYRQSLGQGLEFLIYFQGNSAPDKSGLPSDRFSAERTGGSVSTLTIQRTQQEDSAVYLCASSPYYSYEQYFGPGTRLTVT.

The V call is TRBV2, the J call TRBJ1-6; 8 nucleotides align to TRBD1. V lost 2 bases to trimming and J lost 9 bases; unmatched junction nucleotides: 6. The germline V gene encodes CDR1 SNHLY and CDR2 FYNNEI. The CDR3 spans 15 residues. The CDR3 nucleotides read TGTGCCAGCAGTGAAAGGAGGACAGGGATTTCACCCCTCCACTTT. Its translation is CASSERRTGISPLHF.

V gene TRBV24-1 combines with J gene TRBJ2-5; TRBD2 matches 11 bases. CDR3 length: 15 amino acids. V lost 4 bases to trimming and J lost 5 bases; unmatched junction nucleotides: 5. Germline-derived CDR1 and CDR2 are KGHDR and SFDVKD. This CDR3 is CATSDPSSGRETQYF. For the CDR3, the DNA is TGTGCCACCAGTGACCCTTCTAGCGGGAGGGAGACCCAGTACTTC.

The rearrangement links TRBV6-2 or TRBV6-3 to TRBJ1-1; maybe TRBD1 (6 bases). Germline CDR1 and CDR2: MNHEY and SVGEGT. This CDR3 is built from 14 residues. The V gene lost 5 bases and the J gene lost 4 bases, with 14 bases spanning the gap. CDR3 DNA: TGTGCCAGCAGTCAACAGGGTGGTGGCACTGAAGCTTTCTTT. Protein sequence: CASSQQGGGTEAFF.

The genes are TRBV18 and TRBJ1-1; D is unclear. This CDR3 is 13 amino acids long. V was pared by 3 bases and J by 0 bases, with 5 bases between. Germline V lookup: CDR1 KGHSH, CDR2 LQKENI. The CDR3 region is CASSPQMNTEAFF. CDR3 sequence (DNA): TGTGCCAGCTCACCCCAAATGAACACTGAAGCTTTCTTT.

The chain couples TRBV5-5 to TRBJ1-3; D is unresolved. The CDR3 is 17 amino acids. V lost 4 bases to trimming and J lost 2 bases, with 19 bases between them. CDR1 is SGHKS, CDR2 YYEKEE, per germline (reference sequence). CDR3 protein: CASSLGLKGKAGNTIYF. The CDR3 DNA reads as TGTGCCAGCAGCCTAGGACTCAAGGGTAAAGCTGGAAACACCATATATTTT.

The chain combines TRBV18 with TRBJ2-4; the match to TRBD2 covers 9 bases. This CDR3 has 16 residues. V lost 3 bases to trimming and J lost 0 bases; unmatched junction nucleotides: 3. Germline loops: CDR1 KGHSH, CDR2 LQKENI. The CDR3 nucleotides are TGTGCCAGCTCACCTAGCGGGGGCATAGCCAAAAACATTCAGTACTTC. Its protein product is CASSPSGGIAKNIQYF. The full variable domain, rest sourced from reference TRBV18 and TRBJ2-4, is NAGVMQNPRHLVRRRGQEARLRCSPMKGHSHVYWYRQLPEEGLKFMVYLQKENIIDESGMPKERFSAEFPKEGPSILRIQQVVRGDSAAYFCASSPSGGIAKNIQYFGAGTRLSVL.

The V gene is TRBV11-2, the J gene TRBJ2-2; maybe TRBD2 (6 bases). Germline values: CDR1 SGHAT, CDR2 FQNNGV. V was cut by 1 base and J by 5 bases, with 11 bases left in between. This CDR3 contains 15 residues. The CDR3 loop is CASSLVLGGTGELFF. In DNA, the CDR3 is TGTGCCAGCAGCTTAGTTCTGGGAGGTACCGGGGAGCTGTTTTTT. Based on the CDR3 plus reference TRBV11-2 and TRBJ2-2, the full variable domain is EAGVAQSPRYKIIEKRQSVAFWCNPISGHATLYWYQQILGQGPKLLIQFQNNGVVDDSQLPKDRFSAERLKGVDSTLKIQPAKLEDSAVYLCASSLVLGGTGELFFGEGSRLTVL.

The chain joins TRBV9 to TRBJ2-5; 12 positions agree with TRBD2. Germline lookup yields CDR1 SGDLS and CDR2 YYNGEE. The ends lost 0 bases at V and 2 bases at J; junction bases unmatched: 5. The CDR3 runs to 17 residues. CDR3 sequence (DNA): TGTGCCAGCAGCGTAGATCTAGCGGGGGGGTTACAAGAGACCCAGTACTTC. Protein: CASSVDLAGGLQETQYF.

This chain joins TRBV7-2 and TRBJ2-2; D perhaps matches TRBD1 (5 bases). This CDR3 has 16 residues. CDR1 SGHTA and CDR2 FQGNSA come from the germline V gene. Between the trimmed V and J ends, which lost 2 bases and 6 bases, there was a span of 16 bases. As DNA, the CDR3 is TGTGCCAGCAGCTTACCGGGTCGCAGGGTGGCCGGGGAGCTGTTTTTT. This sequence encodes CASSLPGRRVAGELFF. The full variable domain, its missing parts supplied by reference TRBV7-2 and TRBJ2-2, is GAGVSQSPSNKVTEKGKDVELRCDPISGHTALYWYRQSLGQGLEFLIYFQGNSAPDKSGLPSDRFSAERTGGSVSTLTIQRTQQEDSAVYLCASSLPGRRVAGELFFGEGSRLTVL.